A selection of T cell receptor beta chains follows, all from one sample in a study of beta chain features in type 1 diabetes. The table came from immunoSEQ multiplex PCR; TCRdb's copy has only in-frame clones and leaves some out. The sample carries about 150,000 clones, about 9.3% recorded once. The material sequenced was central memory CD4+ T cells from blood. Source of these receptors: a man aged 30 to 39 with type 1 diabetes. Each CDR3 is given with its conserved first and last residue. The D gene is left open where the match is weak. Part of the rows lack a size; the others show once, few, many or a class for expanded clones.

few	TRBV4-1	TRBJ2-1	TRBD2	TGCGCCAGCAGCCGAAGGTGGGCAGCGGGAGACTACAATGAGCAGTTCTTC	CASSRRWAAGDYNEQFF
few	TRBV5-1	TRBJ2-1	TRBD2	TGCGCCAGCAGCTTCGTGCCTAGCGGGTCCTACAATGAGCAGTTCTTC	CASSFVPSGSYNEQFF
.	TRBV30	TRBJ1-1	.	TGTGCCTGGAGTGTAACTATTAGCACTGAAGCTTTCTTT	CAWSVTISTEAFF
few	TRBV11-2	TRBJ2-1	.	TGTGCCAGCAGCTCTCAGCAGCGATACAATGAGCAGTTCTTC	CASSSQQRYNEQFF
few	TRBV28	TRBJ1-1	.	TGTGCCAGCCCTGGGTCAGGGGCCAGGGGCACTGAAGCTTTCTTT	CASPGSGARGTEAFF
.	TRBV30	TRBJ1-2	.	TGTGCCTGGAGGTCGGAGCGATACTATGGCTACACCTTC	CAWRSERYYGYTF
.	TRBV28	TRBJ1-5	.	TGTGCCAGCAGCGCCGGGAGCTTCCCCAATCAGCCCCAGCATTTT	CASSAGSFPNQPQHF
.	TRBV5-6	TRBJ2-1	.	TGTGCCAGCAGCTTGGAGGGGTTTGGGACCTACAATGAGCAGTTCTTC	CASSLEGFGTYNEQFF
few	TRBV6-6	TRBJ1-1	TRBD1	TGTGCCAGCAGACACTCCGGGACAGGGGGCACTGAAGCTTTCTTT	CASRHSGTGGTEAFF
few	TRBV30	TRBJ2-7	.	TGTGCCTGGAGTATACAGGGCTACGAGCAGTACTTC	CAWSIQGYEQYF
once	TRBV6-6	TRBJ2-1	TRBD2	TGTGCCAGCAGTATCGGGAGGACCTCCTACAATGAGCAGTTCTTC	CASSIGRTSYNEQFF
.	TRBV5-1	TRBJ2-5	TRBD1	TGCGCCAGCAGCCCCGGACAGGGCCAAGAGACCCAGTACTTC	CASSPGQGQETQYF
few	TRBV5-8	TRBJ2-5	TRBD2	TGTGCCAGCAGCGACGGACTAGCGGGAGTTGGGCAAGAGACCCAGTACTTC	CASSDGLAGVGQETQYF
.	TRBV30	TRBJ2-1	TRBD2	TGTGCCTGGAGGGCCTTTAGCGGGGACGTCTCCTACAATGAGCAGTTCTTC	CAWRAFSGDVSYNEQFF
.	TRBV7-3	TRBJ2-1	.	TGTGCCAGCAGCTTATTTCCAGCGAACAATGAGCAGTTCTTC	CASSLFPANNEQFF
.	TRBV11-2	TRBJ1-2	TRBD1	TGTGCCAGCAGCGCCCGGGACAGGGGCTACACCTTC	CASSARDRGYTF
few	TRBV6-5	TRBJ2-2	TRBD1	TGTGCCAGCACCACCGGGACAGGATATGGCGGGGAGCTGTTTTTT	CASTTGTGYGGELFF
.	TRBV18	TRBJ2-7	TRBD1	TGTGCCAGCTCACCGGGGACAGGGTGGGAGCAGTACTTC	CASSPGTGWEQYF
few	TRBV27	TRBJ2-1	.	TGTGCCAGCTGCCGTCGGGCTAGCGCCCTAGGGGAGCAGTTCTTC	CASCRRASALGEQFF
few	TRBV4-2	TRBJ1-2	TRBD1	TGTGCCAGCAGCTCCCGGACAGGGAGTGATGGCTACACCTTC	CASSSRTGSDGYTF
many	TRBV29-1	TRBJ2-3	.	TGCAGCGCCTATAGAGGAGATACGCAGTATTTT	CSAYRGDTQYF
.	TRBV28	TRBJ2-7	TRBD1	TGTGCCAGCAGAACAGGGGGCGGAAGCTCCTACGAGCAGTACTTC	CASRTGGGSSYEQYF
few	TRBV19	TRBJ1-1	.	TGTGCCAGTAGTATAGGTGCGGGAATGAACACTGAAGCTTTCTTT	CASSIGAGMNTEAFF
.	TRBV5-5	TRBJ1-5	TRBD1	TGTGCCAGCAGCTTAACAGGGGGACTTAGCAATCAGCCCCAGCATTTT	CASSLTGGLSNQPQHF
.	TRBV29-1	TRBJ2-2	.	TGCAGCGTTGGATCCGGGACACAGGCCGGGGAGCTGTTTTTT	CSVGSGTQAGELFF
few	TRBV2	TRBJ1-5	TRBD1	TGTGCCAGCGGGGGACAGGGGATTTATCAGCCCCAGCATTTT	CASGGQGIYQPQHF
few	TRBV18	TRBJ2-2	TRBD2	TGTGCCAGCTCATCGAACAGAGCGGGGGGCACCGTGCAACTGTTTTTT	CASSSNRAGGTVQLFF
few	TRBV27	TRBJ2-7	.	TGTGCCAGCAGTTTCAGGGGTAATGAGCAGTACTTC	CASSFRGNEQYF
few	TRBV7-9	TRBJ1-1	.	TGTGCCAGCAGCCATGAGAGAAAGTACACTGAAGCTTTCTTT	CASSHERKYTEAFF
.	TRBV5-6	TRBJ2-2	TRBD2	TGTGCCAGCAGCGTCTGGACGGGGGGAAGCACCGGGGAGCTGTTTTTT	CASSVWTGGSTGELFF
.	TRBV2	TRBJ2-1	TRBD2	TGTGCCAGCAGCCCCCGGACTAGCGGGAGTCTTCAGTTCTTC	CASSPRTSGSLQFF
few	TRBV9	TRBJ2-7	.	TGTGCCAGCAGCGTACGGGACAAGAGCTCCTACGAGCAGTACTTC	CASSVRDKSSYEQYF
few	TRBV7-3	TRBJ1-3	.	TGTGCCAGCAGCTTAACATCGGGTTCCGGTAACACCATATATTTT	CASSLTSGSGNTIYF